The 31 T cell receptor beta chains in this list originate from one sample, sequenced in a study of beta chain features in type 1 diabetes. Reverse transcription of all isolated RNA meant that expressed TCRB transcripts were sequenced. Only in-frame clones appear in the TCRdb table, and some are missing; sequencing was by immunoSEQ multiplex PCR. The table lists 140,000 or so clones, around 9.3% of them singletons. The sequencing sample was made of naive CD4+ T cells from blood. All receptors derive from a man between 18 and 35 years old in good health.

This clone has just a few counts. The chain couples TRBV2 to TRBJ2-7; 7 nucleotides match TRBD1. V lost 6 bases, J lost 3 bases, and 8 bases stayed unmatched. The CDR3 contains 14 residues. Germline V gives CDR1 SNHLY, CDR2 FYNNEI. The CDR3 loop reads CASRRWGQFYEQYF. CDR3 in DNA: TGTGCCAGCAGGAGGTGGGGACAGTTCTACGAGCAGTACTTC.

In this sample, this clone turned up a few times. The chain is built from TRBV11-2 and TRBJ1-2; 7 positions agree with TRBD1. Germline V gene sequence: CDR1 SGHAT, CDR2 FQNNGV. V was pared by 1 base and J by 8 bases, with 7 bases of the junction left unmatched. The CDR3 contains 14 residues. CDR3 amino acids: CASSLADRREGYTF. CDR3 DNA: TGTGCCAGCAGCTTAGCGGACAGGAGAGAGGGCTACACCTTC.

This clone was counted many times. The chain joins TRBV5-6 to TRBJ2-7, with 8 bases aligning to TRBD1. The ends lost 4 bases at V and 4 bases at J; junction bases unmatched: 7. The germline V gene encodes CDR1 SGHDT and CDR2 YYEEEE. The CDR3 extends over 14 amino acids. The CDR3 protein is CASSKTGEVYEQYF. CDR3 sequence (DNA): TGTGCCAGCAGCAAGACAGGGGAAGTATACGAGCAGTACTTC. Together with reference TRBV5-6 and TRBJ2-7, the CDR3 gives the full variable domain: DAGVTQSPTHLIKTRGQQVTLRCSPKSGHDTVSWYQQALGQGPQFIFQYYEEEERQRGNFPDRFSGHQFPNYSSELNVNALLLGDSALYLCASSKTGEVYEQYFGPGTRLTVT.

CDR3 sequence: CASSSLGQGYTEAFF. CDR3 coding DNA: TGTGCCAGCAGCTCCCTGGGACAGGGGTACACTGAAGCTTTCTTT. The rearrangement joins TRBV25-1 to TRBJ1-1; 10 bases are a match to TRBD1. Germline CDR1 reads MGHDK; CDR2 reads SYGVNS. This CDR3 has 15 amino acids. With V trimmed by 6 bases and J by 3 bases, 7 bases remained unmatched.

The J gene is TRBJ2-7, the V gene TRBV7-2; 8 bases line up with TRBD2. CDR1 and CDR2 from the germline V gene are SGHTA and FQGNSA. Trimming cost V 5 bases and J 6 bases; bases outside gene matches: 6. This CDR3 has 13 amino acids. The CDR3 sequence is CASSPAREGEQYF. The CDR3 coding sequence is TGTGCCAGCAGCCCAGCTCGGGAGGGCGAGCAGTACTTC.

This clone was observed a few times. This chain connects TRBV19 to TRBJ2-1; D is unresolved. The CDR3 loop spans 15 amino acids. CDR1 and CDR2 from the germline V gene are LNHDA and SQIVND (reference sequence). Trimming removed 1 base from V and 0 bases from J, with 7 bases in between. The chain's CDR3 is CASSIARPSYNEQFF. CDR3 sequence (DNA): TGTGCCAGTAGTATAGCCAGGCCCTCCTACAATGAGCAGTTCTTC.

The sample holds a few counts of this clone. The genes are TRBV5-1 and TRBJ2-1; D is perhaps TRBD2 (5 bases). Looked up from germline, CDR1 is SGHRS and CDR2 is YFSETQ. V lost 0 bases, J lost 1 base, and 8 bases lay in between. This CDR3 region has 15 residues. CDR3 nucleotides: TGCGCCAGCAGCTTGGGGACTCCGTCCTACAATGAGCAGTTCTTC. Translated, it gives CASSLGTPSYNEQFF.

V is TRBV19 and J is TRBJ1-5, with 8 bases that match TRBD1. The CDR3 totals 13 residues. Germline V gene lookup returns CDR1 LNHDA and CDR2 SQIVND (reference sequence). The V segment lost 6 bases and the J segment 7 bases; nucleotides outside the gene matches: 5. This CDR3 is CASSLDRGQPQHF. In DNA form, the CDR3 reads TGTGCCAGTAGCTTAGACAGGGGACAGCCCCAGCATTTT.

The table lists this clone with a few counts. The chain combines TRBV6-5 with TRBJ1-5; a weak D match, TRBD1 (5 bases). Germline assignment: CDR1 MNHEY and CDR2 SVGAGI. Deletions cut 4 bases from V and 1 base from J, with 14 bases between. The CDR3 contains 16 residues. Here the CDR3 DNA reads TGTGCCAGCAGTTTCGGACAATTGGGGAGCAATCAGCCCCAGCATTTT. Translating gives CASSFGQLGSNQPQHF.

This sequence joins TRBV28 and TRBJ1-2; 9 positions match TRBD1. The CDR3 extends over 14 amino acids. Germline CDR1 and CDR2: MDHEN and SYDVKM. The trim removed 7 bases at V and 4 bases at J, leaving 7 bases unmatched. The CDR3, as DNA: TGTGCCAGCACCCGACAGGGGGGCTCCTATGGCTACACCTTC. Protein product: CASTRQGGSYGYTF.

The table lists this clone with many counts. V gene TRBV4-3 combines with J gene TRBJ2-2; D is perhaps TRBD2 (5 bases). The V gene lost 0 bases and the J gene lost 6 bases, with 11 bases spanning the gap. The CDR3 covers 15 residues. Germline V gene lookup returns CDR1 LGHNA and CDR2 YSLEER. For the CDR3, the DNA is TGCGCCAGCAGCCAAGAGGCGGGCCGGTCCGGGGAGCTGTTTTTT. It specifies CASSQEAGRSGELFF.

CDR3 nucleotide sequence: TGTGCCAGCAGCGTAGGTGCCTCGGGGAACACCGGGGAGCTGTTTTTT. Its protein product is CASSVGASGNTGELFF. The chain employs TRBV9 and TRBJ2-2; D not resolved. Per the germline V gene, CDR1 is SGDLS and CDR2 is YYNGEE. The germline V and J ends were trimmed by 0 bases and 1 base, with 10 bases remaining between them. This CDR3 is 16 amino acids long.

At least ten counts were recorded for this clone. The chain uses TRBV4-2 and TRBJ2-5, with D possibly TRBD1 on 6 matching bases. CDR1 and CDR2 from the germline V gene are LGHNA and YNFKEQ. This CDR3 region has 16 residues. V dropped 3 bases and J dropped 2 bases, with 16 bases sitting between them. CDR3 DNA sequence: TGTGCCAGCAGCCACCTGACACCGGGACAACAAGAGACCCAGTACTTC. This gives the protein CASSHLTPGQQETQYF.

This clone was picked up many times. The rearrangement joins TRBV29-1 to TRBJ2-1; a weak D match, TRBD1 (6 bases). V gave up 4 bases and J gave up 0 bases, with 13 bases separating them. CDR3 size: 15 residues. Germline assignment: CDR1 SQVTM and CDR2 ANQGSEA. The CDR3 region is CSVAAGDPSYNEQFF. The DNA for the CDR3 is TGCAGCGTTGCGGCAGGGGACCCCTCCTACAATGAGCAGTTCTTC.

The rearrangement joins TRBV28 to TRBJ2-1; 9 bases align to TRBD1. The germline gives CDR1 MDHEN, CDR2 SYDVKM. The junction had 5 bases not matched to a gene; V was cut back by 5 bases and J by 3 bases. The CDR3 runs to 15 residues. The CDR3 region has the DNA TGTGCCAGCAGTCGCCCGGACAGGGGCTACAATGAGCAGTTCTTC. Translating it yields CASSRPDRGYNEQFF. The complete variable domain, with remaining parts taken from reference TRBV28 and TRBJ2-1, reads DVKVTQSSRYLVKRTGEKVFLECVQDMDHENMFWYRQDPGLGLRLIYFSYDVKMKEKGDIPEGYSVSREKKERFSLILESASTNQTSMYLCASSRPDRGYNEQFFGPGTRLTVL.

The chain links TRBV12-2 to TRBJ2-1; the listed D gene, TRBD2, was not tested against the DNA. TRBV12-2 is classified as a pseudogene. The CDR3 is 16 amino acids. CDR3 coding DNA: TGTGCAAGTCGCTTAGTCGGGGGGAAGTCCTACAATGAGCAGTTCTTC. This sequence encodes CASRLVGGKSYNEQFF.

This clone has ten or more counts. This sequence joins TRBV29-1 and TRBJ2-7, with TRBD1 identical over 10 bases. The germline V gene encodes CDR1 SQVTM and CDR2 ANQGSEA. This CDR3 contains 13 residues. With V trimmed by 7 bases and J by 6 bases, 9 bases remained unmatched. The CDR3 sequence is CSAEGQGHGEQYF. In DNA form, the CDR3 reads TGCAGCGCCGAGGGACAGGGGCACGGCGAGCAGTACTTC.

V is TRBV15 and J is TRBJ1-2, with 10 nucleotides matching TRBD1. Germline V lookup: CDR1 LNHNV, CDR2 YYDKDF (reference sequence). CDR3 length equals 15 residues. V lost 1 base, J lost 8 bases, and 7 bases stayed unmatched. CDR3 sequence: CATSRGLTGGRGYTF. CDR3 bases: TGTGCCACCAGCAGAGGACTGACAGGGGGCAGAGGCTACACCTTC.

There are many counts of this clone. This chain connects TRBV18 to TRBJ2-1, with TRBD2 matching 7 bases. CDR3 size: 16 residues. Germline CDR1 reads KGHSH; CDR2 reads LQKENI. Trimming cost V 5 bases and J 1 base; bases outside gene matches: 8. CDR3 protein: CASSMSGGSSYNEQFF. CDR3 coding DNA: TGTGCCAGCTCAATGTCGGGGGGTTCTTCCTACAATGAGCAGTTCTTC. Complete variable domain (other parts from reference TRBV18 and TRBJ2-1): NAGVMQNPRHLVRRRGQEARLRCSPMKGHSHVYWYRQLPEEGLKFMVYLQKENIIDESGMPKERFSAEFPKEGPSILRIQQVVRGDSAAYFCASSMSGGSSYNEQFFGPGTRLTVL.

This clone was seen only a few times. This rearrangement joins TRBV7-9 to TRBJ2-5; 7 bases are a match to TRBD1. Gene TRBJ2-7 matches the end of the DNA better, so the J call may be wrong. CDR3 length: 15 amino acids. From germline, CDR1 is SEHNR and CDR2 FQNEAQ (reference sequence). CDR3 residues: CASSTDRASSYEQYF. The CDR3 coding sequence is TGTGCCAGCAGTACAGACAGGGCCTCCTCCTACGAGCAGTACTTC.

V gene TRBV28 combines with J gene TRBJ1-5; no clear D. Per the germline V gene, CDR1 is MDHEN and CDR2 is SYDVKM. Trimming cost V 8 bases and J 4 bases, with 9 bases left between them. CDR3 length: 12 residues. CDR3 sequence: CASGKSNQPQHF. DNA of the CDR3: TGTGCCAGCGGCAAGTCAAATCAGCCCCAGCATTTT.

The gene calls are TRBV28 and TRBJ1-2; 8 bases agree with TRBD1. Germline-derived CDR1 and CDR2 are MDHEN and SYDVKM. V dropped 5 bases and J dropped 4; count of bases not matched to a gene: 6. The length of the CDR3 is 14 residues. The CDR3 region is CASSTPGGSYGYTF. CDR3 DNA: TGTGCCAGCAGTACACCAGGGGGCAGCTATGGCTACACCTTC.

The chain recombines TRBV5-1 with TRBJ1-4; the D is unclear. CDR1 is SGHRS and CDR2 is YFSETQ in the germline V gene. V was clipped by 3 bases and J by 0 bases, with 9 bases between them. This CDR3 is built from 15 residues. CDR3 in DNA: TGCGCCAGCAGCTCCAACTCCGCAACTAATGAAAAACTGTTTTTT. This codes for CASSSNSATNEKLFF.

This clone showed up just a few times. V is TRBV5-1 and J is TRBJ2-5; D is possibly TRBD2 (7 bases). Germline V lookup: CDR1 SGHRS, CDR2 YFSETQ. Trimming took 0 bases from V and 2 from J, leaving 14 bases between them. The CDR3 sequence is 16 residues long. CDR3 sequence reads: CASSLALGGHQETQYF. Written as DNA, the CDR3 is TGCGCCAGCAGCTTGGCCTTGGGGGGGCATCAAGAGACCCAGTACTTC. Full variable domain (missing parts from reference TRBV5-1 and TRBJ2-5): KAGVTQTPRYLIKTRGQQVTLSCSPISGHRSVSWYQQTPGQGLQFLFEYFSETQRNKGNFPGRFSGRQFSNSRSEMNVSTLELGDSALYLCASSLALGGHQETQYFGPGTRLLVL.

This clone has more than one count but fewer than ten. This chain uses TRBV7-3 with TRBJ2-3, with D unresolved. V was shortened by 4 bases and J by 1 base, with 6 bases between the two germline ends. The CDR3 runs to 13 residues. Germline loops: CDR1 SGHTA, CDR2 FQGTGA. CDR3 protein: CASSSERTDTQYF. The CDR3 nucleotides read TGTGCCAGCAGCTCGGAGCGCACAGATACGCAGTATTTT.

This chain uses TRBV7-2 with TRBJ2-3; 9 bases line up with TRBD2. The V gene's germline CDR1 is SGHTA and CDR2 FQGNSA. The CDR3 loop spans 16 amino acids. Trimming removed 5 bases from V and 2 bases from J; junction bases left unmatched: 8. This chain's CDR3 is CASSLRLAVDTDTQYF. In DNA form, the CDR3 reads TGTGCCAGCAGCCTCAGACTAGCGGTAGACACAGATACGCAGTATTTT.

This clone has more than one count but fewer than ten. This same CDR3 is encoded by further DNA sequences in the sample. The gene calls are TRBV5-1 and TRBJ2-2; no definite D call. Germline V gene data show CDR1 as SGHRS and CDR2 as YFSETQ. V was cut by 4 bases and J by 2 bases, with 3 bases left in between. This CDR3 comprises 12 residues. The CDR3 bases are TGCGCCAGCAGCCAAAACACCGGGGAGCTGTTTTTT. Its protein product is CASSQNTGELFF.

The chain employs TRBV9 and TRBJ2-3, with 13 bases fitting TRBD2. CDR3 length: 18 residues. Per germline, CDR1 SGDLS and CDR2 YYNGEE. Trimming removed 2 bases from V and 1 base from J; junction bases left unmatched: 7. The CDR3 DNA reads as TGTGCCAGCAGCGTGGGGGGACTAGCGGGGTCGGGCACAGATACGCAGTATTTT. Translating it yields CASSVGGLAGSGTDTQYF.

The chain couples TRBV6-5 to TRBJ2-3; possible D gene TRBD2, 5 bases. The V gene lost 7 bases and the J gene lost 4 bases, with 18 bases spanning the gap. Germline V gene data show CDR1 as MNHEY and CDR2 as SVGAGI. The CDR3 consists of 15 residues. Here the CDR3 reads CASTRAKRVADTQYF. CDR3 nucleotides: TGTGCCAGCACAAGGGCCAAGAGGGTAGCAGATACGCAGTATTTT.

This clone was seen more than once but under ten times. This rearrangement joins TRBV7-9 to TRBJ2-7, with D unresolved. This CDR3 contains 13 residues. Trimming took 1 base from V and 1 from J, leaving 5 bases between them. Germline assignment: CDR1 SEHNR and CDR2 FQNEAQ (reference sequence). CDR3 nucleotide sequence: TGTGCCAGCAGCTTAGATCGGTCCTACGAGCAGTACTTC. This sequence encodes CASSLDRSYEQYF.

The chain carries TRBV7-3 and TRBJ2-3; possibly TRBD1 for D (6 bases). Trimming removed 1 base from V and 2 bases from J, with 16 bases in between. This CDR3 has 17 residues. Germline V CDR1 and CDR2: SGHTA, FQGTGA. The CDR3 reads CASSLNLPGENTDTQYF. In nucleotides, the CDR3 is TGTGCCAGCAGCTTAAATCTTCCAGGGGAAAACACAGATACGCAGTATTTT.